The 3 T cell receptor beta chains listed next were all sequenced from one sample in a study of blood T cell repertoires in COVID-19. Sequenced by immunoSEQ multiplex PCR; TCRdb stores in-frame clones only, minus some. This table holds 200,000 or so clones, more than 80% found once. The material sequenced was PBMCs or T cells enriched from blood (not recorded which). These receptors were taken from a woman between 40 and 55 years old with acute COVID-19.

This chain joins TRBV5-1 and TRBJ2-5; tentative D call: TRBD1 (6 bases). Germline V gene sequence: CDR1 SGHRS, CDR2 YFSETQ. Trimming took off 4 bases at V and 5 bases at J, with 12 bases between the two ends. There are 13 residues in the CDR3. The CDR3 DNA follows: TGCGCCAGCAGCCACAGGGAGTCGGAGACCCAGTACTTC. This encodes CASSHRESETQYF.

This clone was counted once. The CDR3 spells CASGVFGKETQYF. The CDR3 DNA reads TGTGCCAGCGGCGTTTTCGGGAAAGAGACCCAGTACTTC. V gene TRBV7-9 combines with J gene TRBJ2-5, with D possibly TRBD2 on 5 matching bases. The CDR3 contains 13 residues. V was cut by 8 bases and J by 3 bases, with 13 bases left in between. The germline V gene has CDR1 SEHNR and CDR2 FQNEAQ (reference sequence).

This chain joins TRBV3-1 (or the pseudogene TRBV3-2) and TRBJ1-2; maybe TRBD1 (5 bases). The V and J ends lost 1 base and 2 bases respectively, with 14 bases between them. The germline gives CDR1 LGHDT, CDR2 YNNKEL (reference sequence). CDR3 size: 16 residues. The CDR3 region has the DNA TGTGCCAGCAGCCAAGGTCTAACAGGAAGGAACTATGGCTACACCTTC. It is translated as CASSQGLTGRNYGYTF.